The clone carrying this T cell receptor (beta chain) turned up a few times. Its antigen is unknown. The V gene lost 10 bases and the J gene lost 2 bases, with 11 bases spanning the gap. The CDR3 has 12 residues. The germline gives CDR1 LNHDA, CDR2 SQIVND (reference sequence). This entry belongs to a study of T cells after yellow fever vaccination. For the study at large: Any fraction with a low cell number was prepared using SMART-Seq v4 Ultra Low Input.

TCRdb used MiXCR to reprocess the 5' RACE reads, holding one entry per CDR3 protein. The table lists around 310,000 distinct CDR3 sequences, more than 8.5% of them singletons. Whole-study results and caveats: Abundant contaminating clonotypes from the bulk population could appear in FACS-sorted repertoires.

This sample comprised PBMCs, obtained on the day of the first yellow fever vaccination. The sequence was obtained from a man in his late teens or twenties who received the YFV17D yellow fever vaccine. V and J are TRBV19 and TRBJ1-2; D gene ambiguous. CDR3 region: CATEFGNYGYTF. Here the CDR3 DNA reads TGTGCCACCGAATTCGGGAACTATGGCTACACCTTC.